This T cell receptor (beta chain) was captured in a study of blood T cells in healthy people across ages. Through a sample-barcoded 5' primer and a J-beta primer mix, a second PCR was run for roughly 6 to 11 cycles. TCRdb used MiXCR to reprocess the 5' RACE reads, holding one entry per CDR3 protein. The sample holds 1,500,000 or so distinct CDR3 sequences, around 59% seen once. V was pared by 6 bases and J by 7 bases, with 10 bases of the junction left unmatched. Germline CDR1 and CDR2: SGHTA and FQGNSA. The CDR3 contains 15 residues. The TCR was taken from a man between 18 and 29 years old in good health. The source material was blood. The rearrangement joins TRBV7-2 to TRBJ2-1, with 9 bases matching TRBD2. The CDR3 here is CASRTGTSFSNEQFF. The CDR3 bases are TGTGCCAGCAGAACCGGGACTAGCTTCTCGAATGAGCAGTTCTTC.